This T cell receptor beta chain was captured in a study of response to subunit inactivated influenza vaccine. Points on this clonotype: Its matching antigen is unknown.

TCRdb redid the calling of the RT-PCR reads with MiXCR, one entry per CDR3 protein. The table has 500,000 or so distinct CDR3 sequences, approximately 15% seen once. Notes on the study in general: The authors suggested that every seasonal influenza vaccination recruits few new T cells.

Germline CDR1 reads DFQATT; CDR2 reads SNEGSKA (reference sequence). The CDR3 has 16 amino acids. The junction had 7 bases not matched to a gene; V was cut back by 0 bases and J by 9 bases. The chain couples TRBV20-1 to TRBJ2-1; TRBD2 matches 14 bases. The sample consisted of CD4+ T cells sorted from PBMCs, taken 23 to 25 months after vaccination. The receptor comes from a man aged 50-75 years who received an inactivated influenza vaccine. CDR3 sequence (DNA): TGCAGTGCTAGAGACAGACTAGCGGGAGGGCCTGGTGAGCAGTTCTTC. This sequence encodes CSARDRLAGGPGEQFF.